This T cell receptor (beta chain) derives from a study of PD-1 blockade in classical Hodgkin lymphoma. Overall study context: Patients in the cohort were put on intravenous nivolumab, 3 mg/kg every 2 weeks.

With respect to this clone: Its matching antigen is unknown.

Produced via immunoSEQ multiplex PCR; TCRdb's table is partial and in-frame only. The sample holds 100,000 to 120,000 clones, roughly nine tenths seen once. Exposure to brentuximab vedotin varied, and each patient had relapsed following autologous stem cell transplantation. Study results and limitations: What caused the repertoire differences, perhaps disease activity or prior therapy, remains undefined. It was reported that newly diagnosed patients had less baseline TCR diversity than healthy donors. Exclusion was the outcome for patients who began nivolumab under 1 year after ASCT.

Sample: peripheral blood mononuclear cells (PBMCs), taken before the second cycle of nivolumab. This TCR was sampled from a human donor with classical Hodgkin lymphoma.

The CDR3 DNA sequence: TGTGCCAGCAGCTTGTTCCCAAGCTGGGAGGGCTCCTACGAGCAGTACTTC. Protein: CASSLFPSWEGSYEQYF. The chain employs TRBV4-2 and TRBJ2-7; TRBD2 agrees at 7 bases. Germline V gene lookup returns CDR1 LGHNA and CDR2 YNFKEQ. Germline trimming cut 5 bases from V and 0 bases from J; bases unmatched to any gene: 13. CDR3 length: 17 amino acids.